This record concerns one T cell receptor beta chain sequence. This sample is part of a study of monozygotic twins with inflammatory bowel disease. TCRdb reprocessed the 5' RACE reads and stores each CDR3 protein as one record, lacking DNA. Recorded here are some 160,000 distinct CDR3 sequences; the top ten clones represent about 7.4%. CDR3 length: 13 residues. Per germline, CDR1 SGHTA and CDR2 FQGNSA. Sequencing was carried out using blood. J is TRBJ1-1 and V is TRBV7-2. The source of this sequence is a human donor with ulcerative colitis or Crohn's disease, or a healthy co-twin of an affected twin (not recorded which). The CDR3 spells CASSFTWNTEAFF.